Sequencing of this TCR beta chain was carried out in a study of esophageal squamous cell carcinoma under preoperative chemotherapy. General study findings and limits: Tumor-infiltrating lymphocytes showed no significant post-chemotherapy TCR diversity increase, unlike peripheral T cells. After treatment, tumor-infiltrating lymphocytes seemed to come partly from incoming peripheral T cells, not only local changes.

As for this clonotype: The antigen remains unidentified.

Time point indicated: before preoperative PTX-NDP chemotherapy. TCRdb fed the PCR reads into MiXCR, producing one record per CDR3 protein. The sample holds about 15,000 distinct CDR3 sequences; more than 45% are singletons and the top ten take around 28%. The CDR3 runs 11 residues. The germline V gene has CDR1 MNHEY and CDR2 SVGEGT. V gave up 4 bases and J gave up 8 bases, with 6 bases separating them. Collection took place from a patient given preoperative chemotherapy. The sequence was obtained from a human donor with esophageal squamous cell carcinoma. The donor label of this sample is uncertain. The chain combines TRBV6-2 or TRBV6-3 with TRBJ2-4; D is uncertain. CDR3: CASSWEDIQYF. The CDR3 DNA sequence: TGTGCCAGCAGTTGGGAAGACATTCAGTACTTC.